The clone carrying this T cell receptor beta chain has only a few counts. MiXCR was run by TCRdb on the 5' RACE reads, yielding one entry per CDR3 protein. Of hundreds of thousands of distinct CDR3 sequences in the sample, about a fifth are singletons; the top ten hold around 15%. The data originate from a study of T cells after yellow fever vaccination. The CDR3 runs 13 residues. J was trimmed by 0 bases and V by 6 bases; bases with no gene match: 5. Per germline, CDR1 DFQATT and CDR2 SNEGSKA (reference sequence). J is TRBJ2-7 and V is TRBV20-1; 7 bases agree with TRBD2. The sequence derives from a young man who received the YFV17D yellow fever vaccine. The source was PBMCs, collected 15 days after the yellow fever booster vaccination. The CDR3 sequence: CSAGSGGSYEQYF. The CDR3 nucleotides are TGCAGTGCAGGGTCGGGAGGCTCCTACGAGCAGTACTTC.